The entry below describes one TCR beta chain. Its antigen remains unidentified. No much larger clonotype is one base removed from it; base qualities were not supplied. The label giving this sample's time point can be read as: more than 40 days after influenza vaccine administration. V sheds 6 bases and J sheds 0 bases, leaving 21 bases between their ends. CDR1 MNHEY and CDR2 SVGEGT are derived from the germline V gene. The CDR3, from cysteine to phenylalanine, totals 18 residues. CDR3 DNA is the only sequence kept; it has 54 bases, read in frame from the first base. These data originate in a study of response to subunit inactivated influenza vaccine (dated by TCRdb to between 2017 and 2018). In terms of the full investigation: Deep quantitative profiling of the T cell receptor repertoire was used in the study to follow responses to a trivalent subunit inactivated influenza vaccine.

On the study overall, not on this receptor specifically: The authors suggested that each seasonal influenza vaccination may recruit only a limited number of new T cells.

The library was made by RT-PCR. TCRdb shows the sequencer as Illumina HiSeq 2500. TCRdb trimmed public reads at Q25 via fastp, called clones via MiXCR and kept in-frame beta chains. Rows matching on CDR3 protein sequence are summarized as one entry with the most common DNA and genes. The sample table holds about 160,000 distinct CDR3 sequences, of which 11% were seen once. The ten biggest clones cover over 10% of the sample. This receptor was taken from a man between 50 and 59 years old who received an inactivated influenza vaccine. Donor details come from another sample of the same person, matched by shared clones. The source was non-naive T cells sorted from PBMCs, collected about 40 days after vaccination. The meaning of the sample's cell subset or site label: memory T cell fraction. The chain was built from TRBV6-2 or TRBV6-3 and TRBJ1-5; TRBD1 is a possible D gene, resting on 5 matching bases. The CDR3 here reads CASSRHPPTAYSNQPQHF. DNA sequence: TGTGCCAGCAGCCGACACCCCCCGACAGCATATAGCAATCAGCCCCAGCATTTT.